This TCR beta chain was found in a study of blood T cells in healthy people across ages. Background on the study: For every two T cells, template switching captured about one barcoded beta molecule.

Next came a second PCR, run for about 7 to 12 cycles, which used a sample-barcoded 5' primer along with a J-beta primer mix. A template-switch adaptor containing 12 random nucleotides labeled each cDNA molecule. Samples each returned at least 3 million CDR3-containing paired-end reads. A single record per CDR3 protein comes from TCRdb applying MiXCR to the 5' RACE reads. The data show nearly 800,000 distinct CDR3 sequences, just over 55% seen once. This clonotype was seen only a few times. Its antigen is still unknown. The CDR3 loop spans 14 amino acids. Germline CDR1 is SGHRS and CDR2 is YFSETQ. V gave up 0 bases and J gave up 7 bases, with 11 bases separating them. The study's findings and limits: Aged donors had fewer naive CD4+ cells and lower diversity than long-lived donors.

Material for sequencing was blood. This chain joins TRBV5-1 and TRBJ2-1; D remains unclear. This clonotype was sampled from a man aged 35 to 55 in good health. The CDR3 DNA follows: TGCGCCAGCAGCTTGGCCGGTGCCAGTAATGAGCAGTTCTTC. This translates into CASSLAGASNEQFF. Supplemented by reference TRBV5-1 and TRBJ2-1, the full variable domain reads KAGVTQTPRYLIKTRGQQVTLSCSPISGHRSVSWYQQTPGQGLQFLFEYFSETQRNKGNFPGRFSGRQFSNSRSEMNVSTLELGDSALYLCASSLAGASNEQFFGPGTRLTVL.